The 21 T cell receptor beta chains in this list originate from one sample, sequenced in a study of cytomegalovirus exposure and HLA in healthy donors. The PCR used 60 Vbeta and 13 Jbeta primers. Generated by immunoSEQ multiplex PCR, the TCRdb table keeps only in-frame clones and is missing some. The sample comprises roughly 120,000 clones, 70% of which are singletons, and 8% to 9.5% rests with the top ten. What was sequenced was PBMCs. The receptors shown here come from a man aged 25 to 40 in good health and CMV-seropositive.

The CDR3 bases are TGTGCCAGCAGCCCGTCGACAGATACGCAGTATTTT. Translation gives CASSPSTDTQYF. This sequence joins TRBV14 and TRBJ2-3; D call uncertain. The CDR3 has 12 residues. CDR1 is SGHDN and CDR2 is FVKESK in the germline V gene. Between the trimmed V and J ends, which lost 4 bases and 3 bases, there was a span of 5 bases.

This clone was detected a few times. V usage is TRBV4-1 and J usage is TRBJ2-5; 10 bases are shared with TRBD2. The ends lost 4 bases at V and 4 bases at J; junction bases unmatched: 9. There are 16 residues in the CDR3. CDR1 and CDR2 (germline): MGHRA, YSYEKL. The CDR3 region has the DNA TGCGCCAGCAGCCTTGTAGCGGGGGGCGGGCGAGAGACCCAGTACTTC. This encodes CASSLVAGGGRETQYF.

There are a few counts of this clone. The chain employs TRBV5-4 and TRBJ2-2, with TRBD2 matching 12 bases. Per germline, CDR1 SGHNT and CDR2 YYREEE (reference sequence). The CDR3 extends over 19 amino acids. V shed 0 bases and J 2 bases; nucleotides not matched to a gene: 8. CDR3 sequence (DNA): TGTGCCAGCAGCTTGGAGTTGACTAGCGGGAGTCTCAACACCGGGGAGCTGTTTTTT. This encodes CASSLELTSGSLNTGELFF. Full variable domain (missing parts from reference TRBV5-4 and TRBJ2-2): ETGVTQSPTHLIKTRGQQVTLRCSSQSGHNTVSWYQQALGQGPQFIFQYYREEENGRGNFPPRFSGLQFPNYSSELNVNALELDDSALYLCASSLELTSGSLNTGELFFGEGSRLTVL.

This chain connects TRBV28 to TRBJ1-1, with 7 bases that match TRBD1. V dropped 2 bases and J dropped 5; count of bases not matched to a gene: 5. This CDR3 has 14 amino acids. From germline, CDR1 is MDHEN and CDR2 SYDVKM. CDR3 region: CASSLTGTVTEAFF. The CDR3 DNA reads TGTGCCAGCAGTTTAACCGGGACAGTAACTGAAGCTTTCTTT.

CDR3 in DNA: TGCGCCAGCGGCTCGGGACAGGGGACGGTGGTAGGGCAGGACGAGCAGTACGTC. This codes for CASGSGQGTVVGQDEQYV. The V gene is TRBV23-1, the J gene TRBJ2-7; 10 bases line up with TRBD1. TRBV23-1 is an ORF for which the function is uncertain. J gave up 5 bases and V 8 bases, and 21 bases lay outside the gene matches. The length of the CDR3 is 18 residues.

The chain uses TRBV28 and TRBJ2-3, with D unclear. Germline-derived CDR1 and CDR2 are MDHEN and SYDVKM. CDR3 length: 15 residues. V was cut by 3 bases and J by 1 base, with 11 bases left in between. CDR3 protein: CASSFLGEGTDTQYF. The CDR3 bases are TGTGCCAGCAGTTTTCTGGGTGAGGGCACAGATACGCAGTATTTT.

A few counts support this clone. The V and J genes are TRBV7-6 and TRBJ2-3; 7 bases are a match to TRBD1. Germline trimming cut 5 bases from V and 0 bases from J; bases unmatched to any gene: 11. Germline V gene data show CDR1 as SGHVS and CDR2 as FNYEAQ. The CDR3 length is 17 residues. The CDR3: CASSILSGQLSTDTQYF. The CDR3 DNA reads TGTGCCAGCAGCATTCTATCGGGACAGTTAAGCACAGATACGCAGTATTTT.

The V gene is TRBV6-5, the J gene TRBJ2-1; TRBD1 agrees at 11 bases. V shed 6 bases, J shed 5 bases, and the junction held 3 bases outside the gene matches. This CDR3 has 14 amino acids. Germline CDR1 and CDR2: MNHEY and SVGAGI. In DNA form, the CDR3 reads TGTGCCAGCAGGTGGACAGGGGGCGACAATGAGCAGTTCTTC. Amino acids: CASRWTGGDNEQFF.

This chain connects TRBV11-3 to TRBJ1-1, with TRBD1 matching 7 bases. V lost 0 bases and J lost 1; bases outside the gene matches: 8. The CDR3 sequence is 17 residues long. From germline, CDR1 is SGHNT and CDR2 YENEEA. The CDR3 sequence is CASSLEQGSRGNTEAFF. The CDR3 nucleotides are TGTGCCAGCAGCTTAGAACAGGGGTCGAGGGGGAACACTGAAGCTTTCTTT.

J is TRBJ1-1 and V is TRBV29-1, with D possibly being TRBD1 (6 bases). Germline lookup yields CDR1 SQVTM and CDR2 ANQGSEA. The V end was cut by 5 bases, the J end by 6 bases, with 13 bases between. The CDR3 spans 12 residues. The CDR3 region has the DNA TGCAGCGTTCATACAGGGTTCTCTGAAGCTTTCTTT. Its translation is CSVHTGFSEAFF.

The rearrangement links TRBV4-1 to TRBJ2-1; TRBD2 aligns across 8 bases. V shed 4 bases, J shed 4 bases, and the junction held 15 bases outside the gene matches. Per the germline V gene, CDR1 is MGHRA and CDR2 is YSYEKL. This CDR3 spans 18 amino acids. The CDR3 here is CASSRQVGSGAHYNEQFF. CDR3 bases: TGCGCCAGCAGCCGCCAGGTGGGTAGCGGGGCACATTACAATGAGCAGTTCTTC.

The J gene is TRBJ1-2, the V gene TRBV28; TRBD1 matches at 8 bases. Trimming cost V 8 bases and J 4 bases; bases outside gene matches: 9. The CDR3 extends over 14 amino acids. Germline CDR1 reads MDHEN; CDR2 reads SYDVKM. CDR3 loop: CASQPGQVIYGYTF. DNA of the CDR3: TGTGCCAGCCAACCGGGACAGGTGATCTATGGCTACACCTTC.

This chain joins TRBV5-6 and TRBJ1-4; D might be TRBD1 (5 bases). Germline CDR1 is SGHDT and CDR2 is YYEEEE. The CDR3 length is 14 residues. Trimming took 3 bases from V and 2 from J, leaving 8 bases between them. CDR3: CASSWRGTNEKLFF. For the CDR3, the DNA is TGTGCCAGCAGCTGGCGGGGGACTAATGAAAAACTGTTTTTT.

CDR3 nucleotides: TGTGCTAGTGGCCTTGAGAGGGGGCCGAGCTCTGGGGCCAACGTCCTGACTTTC. It translates to CASGLERGPSSGANVLTF. The chain couples TRBV12-5 to TRBJ2-6; TRBD1 matches 7 bases. CDR3 length: 18 amino acids. Germline assignment: CDR1 LGHNT and CDR2 FRNRAP. J gave up 0 bases and V 6 bases, and 11 bases lay outside the gene matches. The variable domain in full, with the rest retrieved from reference TRBV12-5 and TRBJ2-6, is DARVTQTPRHKVTEMGQEVTMRCQPILGHNTVFWYRQTMMQGLELLAYFRNRAPLDDSGMPKDRFSAEMPDATLATLKIQPSEPRDSAVYFCASGLERGPSSGANVLTFGAGSRLTVL.

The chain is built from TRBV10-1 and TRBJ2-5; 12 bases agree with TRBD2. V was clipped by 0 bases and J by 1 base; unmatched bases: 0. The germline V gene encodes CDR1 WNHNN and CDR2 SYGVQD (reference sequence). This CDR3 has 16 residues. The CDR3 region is CASSESTSGGQETQYF. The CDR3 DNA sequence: TGCGCCAGCAGTGAGTCGACTAGCGGGGGCCAAGAGACCCAGTACTTC.

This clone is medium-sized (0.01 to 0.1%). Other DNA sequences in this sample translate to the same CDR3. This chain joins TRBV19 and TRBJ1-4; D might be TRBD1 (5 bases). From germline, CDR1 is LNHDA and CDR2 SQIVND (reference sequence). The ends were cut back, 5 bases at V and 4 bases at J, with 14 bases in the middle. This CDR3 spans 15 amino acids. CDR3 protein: CASSPPGGSNEKLFF. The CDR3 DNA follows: TGTGCCAGTAGTCCCCCGGGGGGGAGTAATGAAAAACTGTTTTTT.

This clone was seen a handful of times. CDR3 coding DNA: TGTGCCAGCAGTGAGTCCGGAGGGGAGACCCAGTACTTC. This encodes CASSESGGETQYF. This chain links TRBV28 with TRBJ2-5, with D maybe TRBD2 (6 bases). V was trimmed by 5 bases and J by 5 bases, leaving 12 bases between them. The CDR3 sequence is 13 residues long. CDR1 is MDHEN and CDR2 is SYDVKM in the germline V gene. The full variable domain, its missing parts supplied by reference TRBV28 and TRBJ2-5, is DVKVTQSSRYLVKRTGEKVFLECVQDMDHENMFWYRQDPGLGLRLIYFSYDVKMKEKGDIPEGYSVSREKKERFSLILESASTNQTSMYLCASSESGGETQYFGPGTRLLVL.

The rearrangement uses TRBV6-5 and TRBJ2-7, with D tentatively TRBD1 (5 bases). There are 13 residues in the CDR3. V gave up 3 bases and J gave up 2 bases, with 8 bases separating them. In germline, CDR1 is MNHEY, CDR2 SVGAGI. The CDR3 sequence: CASSYQGTYEQYF. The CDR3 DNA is TGTGCCAGCAGTTATCAGGGAACCTACGAGCAGTACTTC.

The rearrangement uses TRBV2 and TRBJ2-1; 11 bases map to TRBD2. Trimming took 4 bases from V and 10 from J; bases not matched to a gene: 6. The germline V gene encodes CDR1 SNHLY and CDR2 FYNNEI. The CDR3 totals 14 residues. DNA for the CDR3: TGTGCCAGCAGTGCGTTAGCGGGAGGGGTCGAGCAGTTCTTC. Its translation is CASSALAGGVEQFF. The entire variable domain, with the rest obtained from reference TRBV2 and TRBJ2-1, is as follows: EPEVTQTPSHQVTQMGQEVILRCVPISNHLYFYWYRQILGQKVEFLVSFYNNEISEKSEIFDDQFSVERPDGSNFTLKIRSTKLEDSAMYFCASSALAGGVEQFFGPGTRLTVL.

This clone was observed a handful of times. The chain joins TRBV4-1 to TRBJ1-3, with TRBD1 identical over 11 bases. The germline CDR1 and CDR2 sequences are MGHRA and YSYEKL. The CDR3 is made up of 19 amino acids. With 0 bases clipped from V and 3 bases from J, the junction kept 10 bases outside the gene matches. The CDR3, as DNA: TGCGCCAGCAGCCAAGATCGAGGGGGACAGGGGGTCGTTGGAAACACCATATATTTT. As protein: CASSQDRGGQGVVGNTIYF.

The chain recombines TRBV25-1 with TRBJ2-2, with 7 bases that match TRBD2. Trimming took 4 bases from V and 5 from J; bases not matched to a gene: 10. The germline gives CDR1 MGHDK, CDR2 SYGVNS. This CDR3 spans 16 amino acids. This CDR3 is CASSASRGGRTGELFF. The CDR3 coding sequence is TGTGCCAGCAGTGCCTCGCGAGGCGGGAGAACCGGGGAGCTGTTTTTT.